The sequence of this T cell receptor (beta chain) was determined in a study of response to subunit inactivated influenza vaccine. Whole-study findings and limits: Authors suggested seasonal influenza vaccinations each recruit few new T cells.

Of note for this clonotype: Its antigen is not known.

The CDR3 runs to 15 residues. Per the germline V gene, CDR1 is DFQATT and CDR2 is SNEGSKA (reference sequence). The ends lost 1 base at V and 4 bases at J; junction bases unmatched: 3. TCRdb itself ran the RT-PCR reads through MiXCR, one entry per CDR3 protein. The sample comprises 170,000 or so distinct CDR3 sequences, about 10% of which are singletons, and around 40% rests with the top ten. Sample: CD8+ T cells sorted from PBMCs, taken 23 months after vaccination. This TCR was sampled from a man in his fifties or sixties who received an inactivated influenza vaccine. The chain employs TRBV20-1 and TRBJ2-1, with TRBD2 identical over 11 bases. The CDR3, as DNA: TGCAGTGCTAGAGGACTAGCGGGAACTTACAATGAGCAGTTCTTC. This gives the protein CSARGLAGTYNEQFF.